A selection of T cell receptor beta chains follows, all from one sample in a study of shared clonotypes between healthy human individuals. TCRdb keeps only in-frame clones here, not all; method: immunoSEQ multiplex PCR. The sample holds hundreds of thousands of clones; around 80% are singletons and the top ten take more than 10%. Sequencing input: PBMCs. Receptors originate from a woman between 35 and 50 years old in good health. Some clones in this sample may be carry-over from other donors' samples. The CDR3 runs from the conserved cysteine through the conserved F or W. Where a row states a size, it is once, few, many or the class of an expanded clone; other rows omit it.

>few|TRBJ2-1|TRBV6-6
CASSPRQSEQFF
>many|TRBJ2-7|TRBV6-1
CASSEAGTAAYEQYF
>NA|TRBJ1-2|TRBV30
CAWSPLGQGYGYTF
>NA|TRBJ2-2|TRBV9
CASSQLADTGELFF
>NA|TRBJ1-2|TRBV5-4
CASSLMGERSRGGYTF
>NA|TRBJ1-1|TRBV19
CAPVGGATEAFF
>few|TRBJ2-5|TRBV5-1
CASSLEPAGGGQYF
>NA|TRBJ2-5|TRBV4-2
CASSQRLAGQETQYF
>NA|TRBJ2-7|TRBV27
CASSEGGGGSYEQYF
>NA|TRBJ1-2|TRBV6-6
CASSFIAGTGYNGYTF
>many|TRBJ2-3|TRBV5-1
CASSLVAVTDTQYF
>NA|TRBJ2-6|TRBV28
CASCSGRLSGANVLTF
>NA|TRBJ2-6|TRBV4-3
CASSQDGSSGANVLTF
>NA|TRBJ1-1|TRBV9
CASSTSPGTEAFF
>NA|TRBJ2-1|TRBV7-9
CASSAVAGGPAEQFF
>NA|TRBJ2-7|TRBV6-5
CASSYGRVYEQYF
>many|TRBJ1-3|TRBV27
CASGDRRNTIYF
>NA|TRBJ2-7|TRBV19
CASSIGGTVGYEQYF
>NA|TRBJ2-7|TRBV6-6
CASSYSTAREGGEQYF
>NA|TRBJ2-3|TRBV2
CATAGLGTDTQYF
>NA|TRBJ2-6|TRBV27
CASSRQGSGANVLTF
>NA|TRBJ1-2|TRBV11-1
CASSRQGGNGYTF
>NA|TRBJ1-5|TRBV28
CASSLSVGQGLRGNQPQHF
>NA|TRBJ1-2|TRBV30
CAWSVEGGYTF
>NA|TRBJ2-1|TRBV27
CASSLFWASGSNEQFF